This entry lists 20 T cell receptor beta chains sequenced from one sample in a study of blood T cell repertoires in COVID-19. Some clones are missing from TCRdb's copy, which holds only in-frame ones; the method was immunoSEQ multiplex PCR. The repertoire includes about 150,000 clones, roughly 86% of them detected once, and 2% to 2.5% sits in the top ten. Sequencing was done on a sample of peripheral blood. The receptors were sampled from a human donor in a cohort sampled during active COVID-19.

This clone was counted only a few times. The chain uses TRBV29-1 and TRBJ2-7, with D perhaps matching TRBD2 (6 bases). V shed 7 bases and J shed 7 bases, with 29 bases lying between them. Germline V CDR1 and CDR2: SQVTM, ANQGSEA. The CDR3 loop spans 16 amino acids. CDR3 DNA: TGCAGCGCTAGGGACTGGCCAGGAGGACGTACGGGGGAGCAGTACTTC. Protein: CSARDWPGGRTGEQYF.

The chain recombines TRBV5-5 with TRBJ1-5, with D tentatively TRBD1 (6 bases). The germline V gene has CDR1 SGHKS and CDR2 YYEKEE (reference sequence). Between the trimmed V and J ends, which lost 2 bases and 2 bases, there was a span of 20 bases. The CDR3 consists of 18 residues. DNA of the CDR3: TGTGCCAGCAGCTTCAGTGGGGTTGGGGGCCAGGGCAATCAGCCCCAGCATTTT. Translating gives CASSFSGVGGQGNQPQHF.

The chain is built from TRBV18 and TRBJ2-7, with D possibly TRBD2 on 6 matching bases. The germline CDR1 and CDR2 sequences are KGHSH and LQKENI. Trimming pared 3 bases from V and 3 bases from J, leaving 15 bases between. This CDR3 is 15 amino acids long. The DNA for the CDR3 is TGTGCCAGCTCACCCCAGTCCGGCGGGAACTACGAGCAGTACTTC. Encoded protein: CASSPQSGGNYEQYF.

J is TRBJ1-5 and V is TRBV2; D uncertain. The CDR3 has 13 amino acids. The ends were cut back, 6 bases at V and 6 bases at J, with 12 bases in the middle. Germline V gives CDR1 SNHLY, CDR2 FYNNEI. The CDR3 protein is CASRRTASQPQHF. The CDR3 nucleotides read TGTGCCAGCAGGCGGACTGCCTCTCAGCCCCAGCATTTT.

The chain has TRBV5-6 and TRBJ2-1, with TRBD2 identical over 13 bases. Germline-derived CDR1 and CDR2 are SGHDT and YYEEEE. The CDR3 spans 15 residues. V lost 4 bases and J lost 7; bases outside the gene matches: 5. This chain's CDR3 is CASSTGTSGANEQFF. Here the CDR3 DNA reads TGTGCCAGCAGCACTGGGACTAGCGGGGCGAATGAGCAGTTCTTC. Using reference TRBV5-6 and TRBJ2-1 for the parts outside the CDR3, the full variable domain is DAGVTQSPTHLIKTRGQQVTLRCSPKSGHDTVSWYQQALGQGPQFIFQYYEEEERQRGNFPDRFSGHQFPNYSSELNVNALLLGDSALYLCASSTGTSGANEQFFGPGTRLTVL.

The J gene is TRBJ2-3, the V gene TRBV7-6; TRBD1 matches at 9 bases. V shed 5 bases and J 2 bases; nucleotides not matched to a gene: 5. The germline CDR1 and CDR2 sequences are SGHVS and FNYEAQ. This CDR3 is built from 15 residues. In nucleotides, the CDR3 is TGTGCCAGCAGCGCCGGGACAGGGCTCACAGATACGCAGTATTTT. Translating gives CASSAGTGLTDTQYF.

The rearrangement links TRBV11-2 to TRBJ2-3, with TRBD2 matching 8 bases. CDR1 SGHAT and CDR2 FQNNGV come from the germline V gene. J gave up 6 bases and V 5 bases, and 10 bases lay outside the gene matches. The CDR3 spans 15 residues. CDR3 protein: CASSRPGGRWDTQYF. The CDR3 DNA follows: TGTGCCAGCAGCCGCCCGGGGGGGAGGTGGGATACGCAGTATTTT.

This chain connects TRBV6-1 to TRBJ2-7; D is undetermined. The CDR3 runs to 13 residues. V was shortened by 0 bases and J by 4 bases, with 7 bases between the two germline ends. Germline CDR1 reads MNHNS; CDR2 reads SASEGT. DNA of the CDR3: TGTGCCAGCAGTGAAGCGCTGAGATACGAGCAGTACTTC. This encodes CASSEALRYEQYF.

The chain employs TRBV19 and TRBJ2-5; 13 bases match TRBD2. The CDR3 loop spans 17 amino acids. CDR1 and CDR2 (germline): LNHDA, SQIVND (reference sequence). V lost 4 bases, J lost 6 bases, and 11 bases stayed unmatched. CDR3 sequence: CASSRAFTSGGAQTQYF. DNA for the CDR3: TGTGCCAGTAGTAGGGCCTTTACTAGCGGGGGGGCGCAGACCCAGTACTTC.

The chain joins TRBV7-2 to TRBJ2-1, with TRBD2 identical over 14 bases. This CDR3 spans 14 amino acids. CDR1 is SGHTA and CDR2 is FQGNSA in the germline V gene. V lost 6 bases and J lost 10; bases outside the gene matches: 5. CDR3 protein: CASRYGTSGGEQFF. Written as DNA, the CDR3 is TGTGCCAGCAGATACGGGACTAGCGGGGGCGAGCAGTTCTTC.

The genes are TRBV5-1 and TRBJ2-1, with D possibly TRBD2 on 6 matching bases. The V end was cut by 2 bases, the J end by 7 bases, with 13 bases between. Germline-derived CDR1 and CDR2 are SGHRS and YFSETQ. The CDR3 is 14 amino acids. In DNA form, the CDR3 reads TGCGCCAGCAGCTTCGGCGGGGTTGAAAATGAGCAGTTCTTC. Protein sequence: CASSFGGVENEQFF. Filled out from reference TRBV5-1 and TRBJ2-1, the complete variable domain reads KAGVTQTPRYLIKTRGQQVTLSCSPISGHRSVSWYQQTPGQGLQFLFEYFSETQRNKGNFPGRFSGRQFSNSRSEMNVSTLELGDSALYLCASSFGGVENEQFFGPGTRLTVL.

This chain links TRBV9 with TRBJ1-2; 7 nucleotides line up with TRBD1. The germline CDR1 and CDR2 sequences are SGDLS and YYNGEE. The CDR3 spans 14 residues. With 4 bases clipped from V and 8 bases from J, the junction kept 11 bases outside the gene matches. In DNA form, the CDR3 reads TGTGCCAGCAGCCCTACTAGACAGGGCGGCGGCTACACCTTC. This encodes CASSPTRQGGGYTF.

The chain joins TRBV5-1 to TRBJ1-1; D is undetermined. The V and J ends lost 2 bases and 2 bases respectively, with 10 bases between them. The CDR3 consists of 14 residues. Germline-derived CDR1 and CDR2 are SGHRS and YFSETQ. Written as DNA, the CDR3 is TGCGCCAGCAGCTTAGACTCTTCAAACACTGAAGCTTTCTTT. Translation: CASSLDSSNTEAFF.

The chain uses TRBV27 and TRBJ2-1, with D perhaps matching TRBD1 (8 bases). Deletions cut 4 bases from V and 4 bases from J, with 17 bases between. Germline loops: CDR1 MNHEY, CDR2 SMNVEV (reference sequence). The CDR3 runs to 16 residues. CDR3 nucleotides: TGTGCCAGCAGTTCCCTACAGGGGGGGCCATACAATGAGCAGTTCTTC. Its translation is CASSSLQGGPYNEQFF.

The chain is built from TRBV4-3 and TRBJ2-2, with 7 bases identical to TRBD2. The V gene's germline CDR1 is LGHNA and CDR2 YSLEER. Germline trimming cut 0 bases from V and 2 bases from J; bases unmatched to any gene: 6. The CDR3 is 17 residues long. The CDR3 DNA follows: TGCGCCAGCAGCCAAGATTGGCGGGGGACTAACACCGGGGAGCTGTTTTTT. Translating it yields CASSQDWRGTNTGELFF.

This sequence joins TRBV18 and TRBJ1-3; 9 bases are a match to TRBD1. V dropped 6 bases and J dropped 0; count of bases not matched to a gene: 6. The CDR3 spans 16 residues. Germline CDR1 and CDR2: KGHSH and LQKENI. The CDR3 is CASSDRGSLSGNTIYF. Written as DNA, the CDR3 is TGTGCCAGCTCGGACAGGGGTAGCCTCTCTGGAAACACCATATATTTT.

V usage is TRBV2 and J usage is TRBJ2-7, with 9 bases that match TRBD1. V was clipped by 6 bases and J by 3 bases; unmatched bases: 9. Germline V CDR1 and CDR2: SNHLY, FYNNEI. CDR3 size: 15 residues. The CDR3 sequence is CASREQGAMGYEQYF. DNA of the CDR3: TGTGCCAGCAGGGAACAGGGGGCTATGGGCTACGAGCAGTACTTC. Together with reference TRBV2 and TRBJ2-7, the CDR3 gives the full variable domain: EPEVTQTPSHQVTQMGQEVILRCVPISNHLYFYWYRQILGQKVEFLVSFYNNEISEKSEIFDDQFSVERPDGSNFTLKIRSTKLEDSAMYFCASREQGAMGYEQYFGPGTRLTVT.

The rearrangement uses TRBV18 and TRBJ2-7, with TRBD1 identical over 9 bases. CDR3 length: 15 residues. The germline V gene has CDR1 KGHSH and CDR2 LQKENI. J was trimmed by 3 bases and V by 3 bases; bases with no gene match: 6. CDR3 region: CASSPGTGHNYEQYF. CDR3 sequence (DNA): TGTGCCAGCTCACCGGGGACAGGGCATAACTACGAGCAGTACTTC.

The V call is TRBV10-3, the J call TRBJ1-1, with D possibly TRBD1 on 6 matching bases. Germline CDR1 and CDR2: ENHRY and SYGVKD. The ends were cut back, 8 bases at V and 3 bases at J, with 13 bases in the middle. The CDR3 loop spans 13 amino acids. CDR3 loop: CAIGNRDDTEAFF. For the CDR3, the DNA is TGTGCCATCGGAAACAGGGACGACACTGAAGCTTTCTTT.

This clone was counted once. The DNA for the CDR3 is TGTGCCATCAGTGAGGGCGGGGGGCCCCAGACCCAGTACTTC. The encoded protein is CAISEGGGPQTQYF. The rearrangement links TRBV10-3 to TRBJ2-5, with 8 positions matching TRBD2. Germline CDR1 ENHRY, CDR2 SYGVKD. This CDR3 has 14 residues. The V gene end was trimmed by 2 bases and the J gene end by 6 bases; junction bases not matched to a gene: 5.